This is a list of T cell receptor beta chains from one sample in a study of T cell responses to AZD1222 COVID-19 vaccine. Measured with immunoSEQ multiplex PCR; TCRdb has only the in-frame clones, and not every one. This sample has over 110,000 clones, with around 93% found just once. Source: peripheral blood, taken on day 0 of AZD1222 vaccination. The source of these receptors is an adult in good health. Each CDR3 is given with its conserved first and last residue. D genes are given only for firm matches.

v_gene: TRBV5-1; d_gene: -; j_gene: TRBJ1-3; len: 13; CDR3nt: TGCGCCAGCAGCTTGGAATCTGGAAACACCATATATTTT; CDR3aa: CASSLESGNTIYF
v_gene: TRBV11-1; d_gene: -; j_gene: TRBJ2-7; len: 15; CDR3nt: TGTGCCAGCGCGAGGGGGGGAGGAGCCTCCTACGAGCAGTACTTC; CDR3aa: CASARGGGASYEQYF
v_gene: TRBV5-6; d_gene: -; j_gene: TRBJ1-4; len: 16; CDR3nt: TGTGCCAGCAGCGTATCCAGATGGGGCTGGGGGGAAAAACTGTTTTTT; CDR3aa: CASSVSRWGWGEKLFF
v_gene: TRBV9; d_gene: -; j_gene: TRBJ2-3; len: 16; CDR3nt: TGTGCCAGCAGCGGGGGGGACTCCTCTAGCACAGATACGCAGTATTTT; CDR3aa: CASSGGDSSSTDTQYF
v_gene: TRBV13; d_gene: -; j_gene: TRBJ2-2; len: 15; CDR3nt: TGTGCCAGCAGCTCCGGAGGGACTCCCACCGGGGAGCTGTTTTTT; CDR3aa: CASSSGGTPTGELFF
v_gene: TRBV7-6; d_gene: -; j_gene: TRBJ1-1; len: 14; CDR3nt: TGTGCCAGCAGCTTAACGCAGGCATTGACTGAAGCTTTCTTT; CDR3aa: CASSLTQALTEAFF
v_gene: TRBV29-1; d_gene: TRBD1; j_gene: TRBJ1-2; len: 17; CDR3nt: TGCAGCGTTGAAGCCCCGACAGGGGGAACCCATAACTATGGCTACACCTTC; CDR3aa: CSVEAPTGGTHNYGYTF
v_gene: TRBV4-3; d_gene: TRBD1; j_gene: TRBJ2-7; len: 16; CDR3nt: TGCGCCAGCAGCCAAGATAGGGACAGGGGTTCCTACGAGCAGTACTTC; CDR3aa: CASSQDRDRGSYEQYF
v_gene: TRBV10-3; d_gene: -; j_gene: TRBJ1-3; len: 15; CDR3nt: TGTGCCATCAGTTTCTCCGCTAGCTCTGGAAACACCATATATTTT; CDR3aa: CAISFSASSGNTIYF
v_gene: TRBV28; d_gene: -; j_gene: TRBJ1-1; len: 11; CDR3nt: TGTGCCAGCAGCGATAACGTGGGGGCTTTCTTT; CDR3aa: CASSDNVGAFF
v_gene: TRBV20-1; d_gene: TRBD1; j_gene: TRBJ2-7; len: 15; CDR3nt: TGCAGTGCTAGTGGGTCGACAGGGGTTACTTACGAGCAGTACTTC; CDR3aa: CSASGSTGVTYEQYF
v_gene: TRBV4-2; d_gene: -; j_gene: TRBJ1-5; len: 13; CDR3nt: TGTGCCAGCAGCCCGGATAGCAATCAGCCCCAGCATTTT; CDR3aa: CASSPDSNQPQHF
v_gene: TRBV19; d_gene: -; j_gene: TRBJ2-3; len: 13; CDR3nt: TGTGCCAGTAATGACTACTTCACAGATACGCAGTATTTT; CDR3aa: CASNDYFTDTQYF
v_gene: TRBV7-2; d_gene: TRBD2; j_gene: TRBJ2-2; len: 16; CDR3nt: TGTGCCAGCATCGAACAAAGCGGGACGAACACCGGGGAGCTGTTTTTT; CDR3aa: CASIEQSGTNTGELFF
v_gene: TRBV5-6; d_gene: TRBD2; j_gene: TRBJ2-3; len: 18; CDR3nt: TGTGCCAGCAGCTTCCGTACCCCGGGAGGAAACCGTATAGATACGCAGTATTTT; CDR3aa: CASSFRTPGGNRIDTQYF
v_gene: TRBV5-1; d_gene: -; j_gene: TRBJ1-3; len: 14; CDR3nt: TGCGCCAGCAGCCCTGACAGGCCCGGAAACACCATATATTTT; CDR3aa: CASSPDRPGNTIYF
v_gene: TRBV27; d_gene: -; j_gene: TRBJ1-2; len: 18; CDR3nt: TGTGCCAGCAGTTTCCTGAGTTTCCCCCCAGGGAGGGACTATGGCTACACCTTC; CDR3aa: CASSFLSFPPGRDYGYTF
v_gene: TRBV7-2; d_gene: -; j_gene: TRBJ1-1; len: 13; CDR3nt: TGTGCCAGCAGCTTAGTTTCGGGAGCTGAAGCTTTCTTT; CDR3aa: CASSLVSGAEAFF
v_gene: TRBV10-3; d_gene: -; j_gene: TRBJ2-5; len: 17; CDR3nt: TGTGCCATCAGCCCCCTAGGATCGGCAATCGGTGGGGAGACCCAGTACTTC; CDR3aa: CAISPLGSAIGGETQYF
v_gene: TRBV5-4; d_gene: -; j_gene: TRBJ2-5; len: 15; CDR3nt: TGTGCCAGCAGCTCTGGGCCTAGCCCCCAAGAGACCCAGTACTTC; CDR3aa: CASSSGPSPQETQYF
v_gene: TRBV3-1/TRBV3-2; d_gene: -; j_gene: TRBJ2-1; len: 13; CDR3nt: TGTGCCAGCAGCAGCCGACAGGCCGGTGAGCAGTTCTTC; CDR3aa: CASSSRQAGEQFF
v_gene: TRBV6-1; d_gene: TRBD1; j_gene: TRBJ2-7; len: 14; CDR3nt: TGTGCCAGCAGTGAACCGGGACAGGGGCCCGAGCAGTACTTC; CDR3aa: CASSEPGQGPEQYF
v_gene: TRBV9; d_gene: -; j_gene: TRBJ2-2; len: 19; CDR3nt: TGTGCCAGCAGCGCCGATAGTCGGGCTTGGGGGAGGTACACCGGGGAGCTGTTTTTT; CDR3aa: CASSADSRAWGRYTGELFF
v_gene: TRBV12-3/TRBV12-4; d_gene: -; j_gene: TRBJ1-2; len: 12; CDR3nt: TGTGCCAGCAGTTTGGGCTCCTATGGCTACACCTTC; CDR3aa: CASSLGSYGYTF
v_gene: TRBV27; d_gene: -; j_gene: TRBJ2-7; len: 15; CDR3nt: TGTGCCAGCAGTCCCCCCCCAGTAGGATACTACGAGCAGTACTTC; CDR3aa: CASSPPPVGYYEQYF
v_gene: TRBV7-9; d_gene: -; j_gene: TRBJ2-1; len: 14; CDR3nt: -; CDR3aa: CASSILANHDEQFF
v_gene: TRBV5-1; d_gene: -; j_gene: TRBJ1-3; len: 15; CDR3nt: TGCGCCAGCAGTGGAGGGAGCTACTCTGGAAACACCATATATTTT; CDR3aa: CASSGGSYSGNTIYF
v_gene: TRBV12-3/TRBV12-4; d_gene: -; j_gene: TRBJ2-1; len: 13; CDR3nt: TGTGCCAGCAGTTTGTATTGGATCGATGAGCAGTTCTTC; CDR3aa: CASSLYWIDEQFF
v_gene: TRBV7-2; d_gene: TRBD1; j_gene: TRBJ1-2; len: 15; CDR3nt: TGTGCCAGCAACATAGTCCAGGGGGAGGGCTATGGCTACACCTTC; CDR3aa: CASNIVQGEGYGYTF
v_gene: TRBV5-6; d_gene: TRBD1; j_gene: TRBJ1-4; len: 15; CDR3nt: TGTGCCAGCAGCCCGGCCGGACAGGGGAATGAAAAACTGTTTTTT; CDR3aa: CASSPAGQGNEKLFF